These T cell receptor beta chains were read from a single sample in a study of T cells in Graves' hyperthyroidism and ophthalmopathy. TCRdb processed the multiplex PCR reads anew with MiXCR; each CDR3 protein has one entry. Found here are about 530,000 distinct CDR3 sequences, 15% to 20% of them singletons; the top ten hold roughly 18%. Sample: blood. These receptors were obtained from a woman in her late teens or twenties with Graves' ophthalmopathy. Each CDR3 is given with its conserved first and last residue. A D gene is named only where the DNA matches it firmly. Only some rows state a clone size, as once, few, many or a class for expanded clones.

D gene: TRBD1; V gene: TRBV24-1; J gene: TRBJ2-7; clone size: many; CDR3 DNA: TGTGCCACCAGTGATGACGGGACAGTCGCCTACGAGCAGTACTTC; CDR3 protein: CATSDDGTVAYEQYF
D gene: TRBD1; V gene: TRBV7-6; J gene: TRBJ2-7; clone size: many; CDR3 DNA: TGTGCCAGCAGCCCCTCGACAGGGGTCGAGCAGTACTTC; CDR3 protein: CASSPSTGVEQYF
D gene: TRBD2; V gene: TRBV20-1; J gene: TRBJ2-3; clone size: many; CDR3 DNA: TGCAGTGCTAGAAGGGCTAGCGGGAGAACAGATACGCAGTATTTT; CDR3 protein: CSARRASGRTDTQYF
D gene: TRBD2; V gene: TRBV19; J gene: TRBJ2-1; clone size: -; CDR3 DNA: TGTGCCAGTACGCTAGCGGGAGTCCGGAATGAGCAGTTCTTC; CDR3 protein: CASTLAGVRNEQFF
D gene: TRBD1; V gene: TRBV19; J gene: TRBJ2-5; clone size: few; CDR3 DNA: TGTGCCAGTACCGCAGACAGGGCGGCGGAGACCCAGTACTTC; CDR3 protein: CASTADRAAETQYF
D gene: -; V gene: TRBV28; J gene: TRBJ1-5; clone size: -; CDR3 DNA: TGTGCCAGCAGTACCCTCGTAAGACGCAATCAGCCCCAGCATTTT; CDR3 protein: CASSTLVRRNQPQHF
D gene: -; V gene: TRBV30; J gene: TRBJ2-1; clone size: many; CDR3 DNA: TGTGCCTGGACGGAGTCCCACAATGAGCAGTTCTTC; CDR3 protein: CAWTESHNEQFF
D gene: -; V gene: TRBV5-1; J gene: TRBJ1-2; clone size: few; CDR3 DNA: TGCGCCAACAGCACCGGACAGAACTATGGCTACACCTTC; CDR3 protein: CANSTGQNYGYTF
D gene: TRBD1; V gene: TRBV20-1; J gene: TRBJ1-5; clone size: -; CDR3 DNA: TGCAGTGCTAGGAACAGGGGGAGCAATCAGCCCCAGCATTTT; CDR3 protein: CSARNRGSNQPQHF
D gene: -; V gene: TRBV12-3/TRBV12-4; J gene: TRBJ2-1; clone size: few; CDR3 DNA: TGTGCCAGCAGTTTCCCAGCGGAGTACAATGAGCAGTTCTTC; CDR3 protein: CASSFPAEYNEQFF
D gene: -; V gene: TRBV10-3; J gene: TRBJ2-5; clone size: -; CDR3 DNA: TGTGCCATCAGTCCGATGGCTAGCGAGGAGACCCAGTACTTC; CDR3 protein: CAISPMASEETQYF
D gene: -; V gene: TRBV29-1; J gene: TRBJ2-3; clone size: -; CDR3 DNA: TGCAGCGCCGAGTCCGAGGGCAACTACGGCACAGATACGCAGTATTTT; CDR3 protein: CSAESEGNYGTDTQYF
D gene: -; V gene: TRBV10-3; J gene: TRBJ2-2; clone size: few; CDR3 DNA: TGTGCCATCAGTGATGGGGGGACCGGGGAGCTGTTTTTT; CDR3 protein: CAISDGGTGELFF
D gene: TRBD1; V gene: TRBV27; J gene: TRBJ1-1; clone size: many; CDR3 DNA: TGTGCCTCTTATAAGGAGGGGGCGACGGGTACTGAAGCTTTCTTT; CDR3 protein: CASYKEGATGTEAFF
D gene: TRBD1; V gene: TRBV30; J gene: TRBJ2-1; clone size: -; CDR3 DNA: TGTGCCTGGAGTGCTCCTCGGGACAGGGGTTACAATGAGCAGTTCTTC; CDR3 protein: CAWSAPRDRGYNEQFF
D gene: -; V gene: TRBV30; J gene: TRBJ2-2; clone size: many; CDR3 DNA: TGTGCCCATTTCGGGTTCGGGGAGCTGTTTTTT; CDR3 protein: CAHFGFGELFF
D gene: -; V gene: TRBV7-2; J gene: TRBJ2-1; clone size: many; CDR3 DNA: TGTGCCAGCAGCGAACCACTAGTATTAAGTGAGCAGTTCTTC; CDR3 protein: CASSEPLVLSEQFF
D gene: -; V gene: TRBV25-1; J gene: TRBJ1-5; clone size: few; CDR3 DNA: TGTGCCAGCAGTCCCACAGGCTCCGCCAATCAGCCCCAGCATTTT; CDR3 protein: CASSPTGSANQPQHF
D gene: TRBD1; V gene: TRBV19; J gene: TRBJ1-5; clone size: -; CDR3 DNA: TGTGCCAGTAGTATAGACCGCGGACAGGGGAATCAGCCCCAGCATTTT; CDR3 protein: CASSIDRGQGNQPQHF
D gene: -; V gene: TRBV28; J gene: TRBJ2-7; clone size: many; CDR3 DNA: TGTGCCAGCAGTTCAACGGCCTATAAGCAGTACTTC; CDR3 protein: CASSSTAYKQYF
D gene: TRBD2; V gene: TRBV6-1; J gene: TRBJ2-3; clone size: -; CDR3 DNA: TGTGCCATCGCCGGACTAGCAGATACGCAGTATTTT; CDR3 protein: CAIAGLADTQYF
D gene: -; V gene: TRBV20-1; J gene: TRBJ2-1; clone size: -; CDR3 DNA: TGCAGTGCTAGAGATTTGAGGGAATCGGGGCGGGAGCAGTTCTTC; CDR3 protein: CSARDLRESGREQFF
D gene: -; V gene: TRBV20-1; J gene: TRBJ2-3; clone size: many; CDR3 DNA: TGCAGTGCCCCGGTGTTTTTCGGAGGACCAGATACGCAGTATTTT; CDR3 protein: CSAPVFFGGPDTQYF
D gene: TRBD2; V gene: TRBV6-4; J gene: TRBJ2-6; clone size: many; CDR3 DNA: TGTGCCAGCAGCGACGGGCGGGAGCCTGGGGCCAACGTCCTGACTTTC; CDR3 protein: CASSDGREPGANVLTF
D gene: -; V gene: TRBV4-3; J gene: TRBJ1-1; clone size: few; CDR3 DNA: TGCGCCAGCAGCCAAGATGGTGGGGGGAACACTGAAGCTTTCTTT; CDR3 protein: CASSQDGGGNTEAFF
D gene: -; V gene: TRBV29-1; J gene: TRBJ2-7; clone size: -; CDR3 DNA: TGCAGCGTTGTGCCCGCTGATTACCACGAGCAGTACTTC; CDR3 protein: CSVVPADYHEQYF
D gene: TRBD1; V gene: TRBV5-1; J gene: TRBJ1-1; clone size: -; CDR3 DNA: TGCGCCAGCAGCTTGGAAGGACAGGGGTTCTCTGAAGCTTTCTTT; CDR3 protein: CASSLEGQGFSEAFF
D gene: -; V gene: TRBV7-2; J gene: TRBJ2-1; clone size: -; CDR3 DNA: TGTGCCAGCAGCTTAGCGGGATACTCCTACAATGAGCAGTTCTTC; CDR3 protein: CASSLAGYSYNEQFF
D gene: -; V gene: TRBV27; J gene: TRBJ2-1; clone size: many; CDR3 DNA: TGTGCCAGCGTGCGGCGCGCAGCGTCCTACAATGAGCAGTTCTTC; CDR3 protein: CASVRRAASYNEQFF
D gene: TRBD1; V gene: TRBV24-1; J gene: TRBJ2-2; clone size: -; CDR3 DNA: TGTGCCACCAGTTCTGACAGGGGCGGCGGGGAGCTGTTTTTT; CDR3 protein: CATSSDRGGGELFF
D gene: -; V gene: TRBV28; J gene: TRBJ2-5; clone size: many; CDR3 DNA: TGTGCCAGCAGACCGGGACACCGACAAGAGACCCAGTACTTC; CDR3 protein: CASRPGHRQETQYF
D gene: -; V gene: TRBV4-3; J gene: TRBJ2-3; clone size: -; CDR3 DNA: TGCGCCAGCAGCCAAGATCAAGCCGGGACAGATACGCAGTATTTT; CDR3 protein: CASSQDQAGTDTQYF
D gene: -; V gene: TRBV4-2; J gene: TRBJ1-3; clone size: -; CDR3 DNA: TGTGCCAGCAGCCAAGATCACTCTGGAAACACCATATATTTT; CDR3 protein: CASSQDHSGNTIYF
D gene: TRBD2; V gene: TRBV4-1; J gene: TRBJ2-3; clone size: many; CDR3 DNA: TGCGCCAGCAGCCAAGGGGTCCCTAGCGGGCCGACAGATACGCAGTATTTT; CDR3 protein: CASSQGVPSGPTDTQYF
D gene: -; V gene: TRBV5-5; J gene: TRBJ2-2; clone size: few; CDR3 DNA: TGTGCCAGCAGCTTGGCCCCCATGGCGGACACCGGGGAGCTGTTTTTT; CDR3 protein: CASSLAPMADTGELFF
D gene: TRBD2; V gene: TRBV6-1; J gene: TRBJ2-7; clone size: many; CDR3 DNA: TGTGCCAGCAGTTCTCATCGGGGACTAGCGGCCTCCTACGAGCAGTACTTC; CDR3 protein: CASSSHRGLAASYEQYF
D gene: -; V gene: TRBV3-1; J gene: TRBJ1-1; clone size: many; CDR3 DNA: TGTGCCAGCAGCCAAGATGTCGCAGGGGCCAACACTGAAGCTTTCTTT; CDR3 protein: CASSQDVAGANTEAFF
D gene: -; V gene: TRBV28; J gene: TRBJ1-2; clone size: many; CDR3 DNA: TGTGCCAGCAGTTGGTCAGCCGACTATGGCTACACCTTC; CDR3 protein: CASSWSADYGYTF
D gene: -; V gene: TRBV7-9; J gene: TRBJ2-7; clone size: -; CDR3 DNA: TGTGCCAGCAGCTTAGACCCACGGAGGGAGCAGTACTTC; CDR3 protein: CASSLDPRREQYF
D gene: -; V gene: TRBV30; J gene: TRBJ1-5; clone size: few; CDR3 DNA: TGTGCCTGGAGTGTACGTGGGGGTGGCAATCAGCCCCAGCATTTT; CDR3 protein: CAWSVRGGGNQPQHF
D gene: TRBD2; V gene: TRBV15; J gene: TRBJ2-1; clone size: -; CDR3 DNA: TGTGCCACCAGCAGAGGCGGTAGCGGGAGGAATGAGCAGTTCTTC; CDR3 protein: CATSRGGSGRNEQFF
D gene: TRBD1; V gene: TRBV20-1; J gene: TRBJ1-1; clone size: few; CDR3 DNA: TGCAGTGCTAGGGGGACAGGGGGCGCATTAGTGAACACTGAAGCTTTCTTT; CDR3 protein: CSARGTGGALVNTEAFF
D gene: -; V gene: TRBV14; J gene: TRBJ2-1; clone size: many; CDR3 DNA: TGTGCCAGCAGCCAAGAGTGGGGGAATGAGCAGTTCTTC; CDR3 protein: CASSQEWGNEQFF
D gene: TRBD2; V gene: TRBV27; J gene: TRBJ2-2; clone size: -; CDR3 DNA: TGTGCCAGCAGTTCCGAGACTAGCGGGATCACCGGGGAGCTGTTTTTT; CDR3 protein: CASSSETSGITGELFF
D gene: -; V gene: TRBV20-1; J gene: TRBJ2-3; clone size: once; CDR3 DNA: TGCAGTGCTAGCTTTATAACAGATACGCAGTATTTT; CDR3 protein: CSASFITDTQYF
D gene: -; V gene: TRBV27; J gene: TRBJ2-1; clone size: many; CDR3 DNA: TGTGCCAGCAGTCCCCTAACTGCGAGCTCCTACAATGAGCAGTTCTTC; CDR3 protein: CASSPLTASSYNEQFF
D gene: TRBD2; V gene: TRBV20-1; J gene: TRBJ2-2; clone size: many; CDR3 DNA: TGCAGTGCTAGGACTAGCGGGGTTACCACCGGGGAGCTGTTTTTT; CDR3 protein: CSARTSGVTTGELFF
D gene: -; V gene: TRBV7-2; J gene: TRBJ2-2; clone size: few; CDR3 DNA: TGTGCCAGCAGCTTAGAACCATCGGGAGCGTCCGAGCTGTTTTTT; CDR3 protein: CASSLEPSGASELFF
D gene: -; V gene: TRBV6-1; J gene: TRBJ1-6; clone size: -; CDR3 DNA: TGTGCCAGCCGTCTCCGGGCCTCACCAAGGGAATCACCCCTCCACTTT; CDR3 protein: CASRLRASPRESPLHF
D gene: TRBD2; V gene: TRBV20-1; J gene: TRBJ2-2; clone size: many; CDR3 DNA: TGCAGTGCCTGGGACTACTCCACCGGGGAGCTGTTTTTT; CDR3 protein: CSAWDYSTGELFF
D gene: TRBD1; V gene: TRBV6-1; J gene: TRBJ1-1; clone size: -; CDR3 DNA: TGTGCCAGCAGAGACGAGACAGGGGGGAACACTGAAGCTTTCTTT; CDR3 protein: CASRDETGGNTEAFF
D gene: TRBD2; V gene: TRBV6-2/TRBV6-3; J gene: TRBJ2-1; clone size: few; CDR3 DNA: TGTGCCAGCAGTTACGGGACTAGCGCCTACAATGAGCAGTTCTTC; CDR3 protein: CASSYGTSAYNEQFF
D gene: TRBD1; V gene: TRBV3-1; J gene: TRBJ2-1; clone size: many; CDR3 DNA: TGTGCCAGCAGCCAAGACAGGGGGCGAAGTAGTAATGAGCAGTTCTTC; CDR3 protein: CASSQDRGRSSNEQFF
D gene: -; V gene: TRBV7-9; J gene: TRBJ2-3; clone size: -; CDR3 DNA: TGTGCCAGCAGCCCCGAGAGGACAGATACGCAGTATTTT; CDR3 protein: CASSPERTDTQYF
D gene: TRBD2; V gene: TRBV5-1; J gene: TRBJ2-3; clone size: many; CDR3 DNA: TGCGCCAGCAGCCGCGGGACTAGCGGGGATACGCAGTATTTT; CDR3 protein: CASSRGTSGDTQYF
D gene: TRBD1; V gene: TRBV4-2; J gene: TRBJ1-3; clone size: -; CDR3 DNA: TGTGCCAGCAGCCAAGATGGGACAGCTAGCTCTGGAAACACCATATATTTT; CDR3 protein: CASSQDGTASSGNTIYF